The clone carrying this TCR beta chain has only a few counts. Its antigen is currently unknown. This entry is derived from a study of cytomegalovirus exposure and HLA in healthy donors. From germline, CDR1 is MGHDK and CDR2 SYGVNS. The CDR3 has 14 amino acids. The ends lost 8 bases at V and 6 bases at J; junction bases unmatched: 4. Regarding donors, all were healthy bone marrow donors. Points from the study as a whole: Across HLA loci, a later analysis found differing TCR association rates, with DRB1 most and HLA-C fewest. Immune exposure data for these donors was limited to CMV serostatus. Fewer N-insertions than the roughly 600-donor mean were reportedly shown by an Asian-associated ancestry cluster in a later analysis.

It was with 60 Vbeta and 13 Jbeta primers that the PCR ran. Measured with immunoSEQ multiplex PCR; TCRdb has only the in-frame clones, and not every one. Among tens of thousands of clones listed, around 78% were seen once. V gene TRBV25-1 combines with J gene TRBJ2-7; 16 nucleotides match TRBD2. The receptor's source is a man in his forties or fifties in good health and CMV-seronegative. What was sequenced was PBMCs. The CDR3 reads CASAGTSGRAEQYF. CDR3 sequence (DNA): TGTGCCAGCGCTGGGACTAGCGGGAGGGCCGAGCAGTACTTC.